This T cell receptor (beta chain) is from a study of long-term antiretroviral therapy in people with HIV. Samples were assayed with immunoSEQ v3.0 at survey level. Profiled with immunoSEQ multiplex PCR; TCRdb holds only in-frame clones, not every one. The sample yields about 20,000 clones, about 91% seen once. Trimming pared 5 bases from V and 3 bases from J, leaving 13 bases between. Germline V lookup: CDR1 ENHRY, CDR2 SYGVKD. The CDR3 has 14 amino acids. V usage is TRBV10-3 and J usage is TRBJ2-5, with D perhaps TRBD1 or TRBD2 (5 bases each). The receptor was isolated from a woman in her fifties or sixties with HIV. The material sequenced was unsorted PBMCs, taken 4.4 years after starting antiretroviral therapy. This CDR3 is CAISPSLGEETQYF. CDR3 bases: TGTGCCATCAGTCCTAGCCTGGGGGAAGAGACCCAGTACTTC.